This T cell receptor (beta chain) was sequenced during a study of blood T cell repertoires in COVID-19. Study information: Some COVID-19 samples were acute and others convalescent; all came from the United States, Italy and Spain.

Authors' analysis steps: Counts of nucleated cells, estimated from reference gene primer amplification, were obtained. Profiled with immunoSEQ multiplex PCR; TCRdb holds only in-frame clones, not every one. V and J calls plus clone size are reproduced from that table; the DNA served to infer D and trimming. The table lists fewer than 250,000 clones, around 85% of them singletons, with about 3.8% in the top ten. This CDR3 contains 15 residues. CDR1 and CDR2 from the germline V gene are MNHEY and SVGAGI. V lost 4 bases and J lost 9; bases outside the gene matches: 9. The sample was PBMCs or T cells enriched from blood (not recorded which). The chain employs TRBV6-5 and TRBJ1-3, with 10 bases identical to TRBD1. The TCR comes from a woman aged 40 to 55 with acute COVID-19. CDR3 protein: CASSSTGGGWATIYF. DNA of the CDR3: TGTGCCAGCAGTTCGACAGGGGGCGGGTGGGCCACCATATATTTT.